The present entry profiles one TCR beta chain with its context. This record belongs to a study of blood T cell repertoires in COVID-19. Study-level information: Acute-phase and convalescent COVID-19 samples originated in the United States, Italy and Spain. The cDNA or gDNA used as material had been derived from T cells, B-cell-depleted T cells, or PBMCs.

Germline lookup yields CDR1 SGHNT and CDR2 YENEEA. The CDR3 has 13 residues. Germline trimming cut 4 bases from V and 11 bases from J; bases unmatched to any gene: 9. In the original workflow: Estimation of nucleated cell counts was performed using reference gene primer amplification. Data came from immunoSEQ multiplex PCR; TCRdb stores just in-frame clones and leaves some out. The V and J calls and clone size come from that table; D and trimming were worked out from the DNA. In the table there are some 140,000 clones, around 86% of which are singletons. The receptor was isolated from a man in his forties or fifties with active COVID-19. Sequencing input: peripheral blood. This rearrangement joins TRBV11-3 to TRBJ1-1; the match to TRBD1 covers 8 bases. This CDR3 is CASSSPRDRRAFF. Here the CDR3 DNA reads TGTGCCAGCAGCTCCCCCCGGGACAGGAGGGCTTTCTTT.